One and the same sample provided the 13 T cell receptor beta chains below, sequenced in a study of blood T cells in healthy people across ages. Primed by a sample-barcoded 5' primer and a J-beta primer mix, a second PCR proceeded for about 6 to 11 cycles. TCRdb processed the 5' RACE reads anew with MiXCR; each CDR3 protein has one entry. The sample has 1.5 million to 2 million distinct CDR3 sequences, around 35% seen once. The sequenced sample consisted of blood. Receptors originate from a woman aged 25 to 39 in good health.

This clonotype was counted only a few times. The V and J genes are TRBV9 and TRBJ2-1; D gene uncertain. The V and J ends lost 0 bases and 4 bases respectively, with 17 bases between them. Looked up from germline, CDR1 is SGDLS and CDR2 is YYNGEE. This CDR3 is built from 17 residues. The CDR3 here is CASSVEARTIFYNEQFF. Written as DNA, the CDR3 is TGTGCCAGCAGCGTAGAGGCCAGGACCATATTTTACAATGAGCAGTTCTTC.

The sample holds a few counts of this clonotype. The chain recombines TRBV15 with TRBJ2-1; 7 nucleotides align to TRBD1. The CDR3 contains 16 residues. Germline loops: CDR1 LNHNV, CDR2 YYDKDF (reference sequence). The junction had 7 bases not matched to a gene; V was cut back by 3 bases and J by 2 bases. Written as DNA, the CDR3 is TGTGCCACCAGCAGCACCCCGGGACAGCCCTACAATGAGCAGTTCTTC. This encodes CATSSTPGQPYNEQFF.

Many counts were recorded for this clonotype. This sequence joins TRBV12-3 or TRBV12-4 and TRBJ1-2, with TRBD1 as a possible D gene (6 bases). The V end lost 8 bases, the J end lost 5 bases, and 21 bases lay between the germline ends. This CDR3 is 15 amino acids long. The CDR3 region is CASGPDRKGLYGYTF. In DNA, the CDR3 is TGTGCCAGCGGCCCTGACAGGAAGGGGCTTTATGGCTACACCTTC.

V gene TRBV6-6 combines with J gene TRBJ2-1, with 12 positions matching TRBD2. The length of the CDR3 is 16 residues. The germline gives CDR1 MNHNY, CDR2 SVGAGI (reference sequence). Unmatched junction bases numbered 6, after V lost 6 bases and J lost 3 bases. The CDR3 protein is CASSTTSGRIYNEQFF. The CDR3 DNA reads as TGTGCCAGCAGCACAACTAGCGGGAGGATCTACAATGAGCAGTTCTTC.

This clonotype showed up just a few times. V gene TRBV9 combines with J gene TRBJ2-1; maybe TRBD1 (6 bases). Between the trimmed V and J ends, which lost 3 bases and 9 bases, there was a span of 10 bases. Looked up from germline, CDR1 is SGDLS and CDR2 is YYNGEE. The CDR3 has 12 amino acids. CDR3 sequence: CASSAQGSEQFF. CDR3 coding DNA: TGTGCCAGCAGCGCCCAGGGGAGTGAGCAGTTCTTC. Full variable domain (remainder filled in from reference TRBV9 and TRBJ2-1): DSGVTQTPKHLITATGQRVTLRCSPRSGDLSVYWYQQSLDQGLQFLIQYYNGEERAKGNILERFSAQQFPDLHSELNLSSLELGDSALYFCASSAQGSEQFFGPGTRLTVL.

The chain carries TRBV5-6 and TRBJ2-7; 8 bases fit TRBD2. V lost 4 bases and J lost 1; bases outside the gene matches: 13. This CDR3 is built from 17 residues. Germline CDR1 SGHDT, CDR2 YYEEEE. The CDR3 region is CASSQQSPAGESYEQYF. The CDR3 DNA sequence: TGTGCCAGCAGCCAACAATCCCCAGCGGGAGAATCCTACGAGCAGTACTTC.

The V and J genes are TRBV7-6 and TRBJ2-5; 8 bases map to TRBD1. Germline V CDR1 and CDR2: SGHVS, FNYEAQ. This CDR3 has 16 residues. The V gene end was trimmed by 3 bases and the J gene end by 2 bases; junction bases not matched to a gene: 8. The CDR3 is CASSFGRGLGQETQYF. In DNA, the CDR3 is TGTGCCAGCAGCTTTGGCAGGGGGCTGGGGCAAGAGACCCAGTACTTC.

On this clonotype itself: One end of the junction varies from germline; a read error may be responsible. CDR3 sequence: CSASVDGGTGDTQYF. The CDR3 coding sequence is TGCAGTGCTAGCGTGGACGGAGGCACGGGAGATACACAGTATTTT. The chain carries TRBV20-1 and TRBJ2-3; weak D call: TRBD2 (6 bases). Germline V CDR1 and CDR2: DFQATT, SNEGSKA (reference sequence). The length of the CDR3 is 15 residues.

This clonotype was seen only a few times. V is TRBV12-5 and J is TRBJ2-1; no definite D call. V was shortened by 5 bases and J by 5 bases, with 10 bases between the two germline ends. CDR3 size: 13 residues. Looked up from germline, CDR1 is LGHNT and CDR2 is FRNRAP. This CDR3 reads CASGADFDNEQFF. The DNA for the CDR3 is TGTGCTAGTGGTGCTGACTTCGACAATGAGCAGTTCTTC.

This clonotype has a handful of counts. This chain uses TRBV11-2 with TRBJ1-5, with D perhaps matching TRBD1 (6 bases). This CDR3 region has 15 residues. The V gene's germline CDR1 is SGHAT and CDR2 FQNNGV. The V and J ends lost 0 bases and 7 bases respectively, with 13 bases between them. The CDR3 protein is CASSLDRGGAQPQHF. The CDR3 nucleotides read TGTGCCAGCAGCTTAGATCGGGGGGGCGCACAGCCCCAGCATTTT.

This clonotype was seen once. The chain uses TRBV14 and TRBJ2-1; a weak D match, TRBD2 (5 bases). Germline V gene sequence: CDR1 SGHDN, CDR2 FVKESK. This CDR3 region has 16 residues. V was shortened by 0 bases and J by 6 bases, with 15 bases between the two germline ends. Here the CDR3 DNA reads TGTGCCAGCAGCCAAGATCAGGAACGGGAAGGCAATGAGCAGTTCTTC. It encodes CASSQDQEREGNEQFF. The full variable domain, completed using reference TRBV14 and TRBJ2-1, is EAGVTQFPSHSVIEKGQTVTLRCDPISGHDNLYWYRRVMGKEIKFLLHFVKESKQDESGMPNNRFLAERTGGTYSTLKVQPAELEDSGVYFCASSQDQEREGNEQFFGPGTRLTVL.

The V gene is TRBV12-3 or TRBV12-4, the J gene TRBJ1-2, with D perhaps TRBD1 (6 bases). Trimming took off 6 bases at V and 8 bases at J, with 16 bases between the two ends. This CDR3 is 13 amino acids long. The CDR3 DNA follows: TGTGCCAGCAGCTACCCTAGGGGACAAGGCTACACCTTC. Translated, it gives CASSYPRGQGYTF.

This clonotype showed up many times. This chain links TRBV4-1 with TRBJ2-1, with D uncertain. The V end lost 0 bases, the J end lost 6 bases, and 9 bases lay between the germline ends. From germline, CDR1 is MGHRA and CDR2 YSYEKL. The CDR3 length is 14 residues. CDR3 sequence (DNA): TGCGCCAGCAGCCAAGACGGTAAAGGCAATGAGCAGTTCTTC. It codes for CASSQDGKGNEQFF.